This T cell receptor (beta chain) was sequenced during a study of T cell changes during pregnancy in multiple sclerosis (dated by TCRdb to the late 2010s). Describing the broader study: Changes in the T cell repertoire over the course of pregnancy were examined in this study in women with multiple sclerosis.

Details on this clone: The specificity of this receptor is unknown. Per-base quality was not reported, and no clone a single base away is much larger than it.

V is shortened by 1 base, J by 8 bases, and the region joining them spans 10 bases. The CDR3 runs 13 residues from the cysteine to the phenylalanine. Only the CDR3 DNA is retained, 39 bases long and in frame from the first base. The germline V gene supplies CDR1 SGHRS and CDR2 YFSETQ. To prepare the library, the immunoSEQ multiplex PCR assay was applied. As stored in TCRdb, this immuneACCESS dataset retains in-frame rearrangements with V and J assigned. A fraction of the clones does not appear; measured against another copy, unresolved V genes explain less than half of the discrepancy, and the remainder lacks a known reason. Across this sample there are 50,000 to 70,000 clones, with 91% seen only once. Together, the top ten hold about 2.2% of the sample.

This receptor was obtained from a female donor in good health, enrolled as a control in a pregnancy study. The chain joins TRBV5-1 to TRBJ2-1, with TRBD2 perhaps the D gene, on 6 matching bases. The sequencing here drew on peripheral blood, taken in the third trimester of pregnancy. DNA sequence: TGCGCCAGCAGCTTGCGGGAGTCCTATGAGCAGTTCTTC. This yields the protein CASSLRESYEQFF.